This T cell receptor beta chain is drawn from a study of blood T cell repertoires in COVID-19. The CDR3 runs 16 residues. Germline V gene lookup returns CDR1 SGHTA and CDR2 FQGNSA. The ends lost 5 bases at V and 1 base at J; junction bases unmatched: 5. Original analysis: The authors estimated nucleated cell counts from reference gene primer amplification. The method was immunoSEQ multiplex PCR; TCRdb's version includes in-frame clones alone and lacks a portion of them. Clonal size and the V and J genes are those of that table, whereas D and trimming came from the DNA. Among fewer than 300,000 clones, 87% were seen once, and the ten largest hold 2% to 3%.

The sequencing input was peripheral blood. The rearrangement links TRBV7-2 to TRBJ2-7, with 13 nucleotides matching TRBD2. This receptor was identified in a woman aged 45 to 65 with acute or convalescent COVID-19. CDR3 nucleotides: TGTGCCAGCAGCCTCCCACTAGCGGGAGGGTCCTACGAGCAGTACTTC. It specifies CASSLPLAGGSYEQYF.